The clone carrying this T cell receptor beta chain was detected once. These data belong to a study of blood T cell repertoires in COVID-19. Before being deemed recovered, Cohort 3 donors had two negative PCRs, clearance, or symptom resolution. Data came from immunoSEQ multiplex PCR; TCRdb stores just in-frame clones and leaves some out. In the table there are just over 300,000 clones, about 87% of which are singletons. Deletions cut 5 bases from V and 6 bases from J, with 14 bases between. The germline CDR1 and CDR2 sequences are LNHDA and SQIVND (reference sequence). The CDR3 covers 15 residues. Sequenced: PBMCs or T cells enriched from blood (not recorded which). The genes are TRBV19 and TRBJ1-6; D is possibly TRBD1 (6 bases). This receptor was obtained from a woman between 18 and 29 years old who had recovered from COVID-19. The chain's CDR3 is CASSVTQGFNSPLHF. CDR3 coding DNA: TGTGCCAGTAGTGTTACACAGGGCTTTAATTCACCCCTCCACTTT.